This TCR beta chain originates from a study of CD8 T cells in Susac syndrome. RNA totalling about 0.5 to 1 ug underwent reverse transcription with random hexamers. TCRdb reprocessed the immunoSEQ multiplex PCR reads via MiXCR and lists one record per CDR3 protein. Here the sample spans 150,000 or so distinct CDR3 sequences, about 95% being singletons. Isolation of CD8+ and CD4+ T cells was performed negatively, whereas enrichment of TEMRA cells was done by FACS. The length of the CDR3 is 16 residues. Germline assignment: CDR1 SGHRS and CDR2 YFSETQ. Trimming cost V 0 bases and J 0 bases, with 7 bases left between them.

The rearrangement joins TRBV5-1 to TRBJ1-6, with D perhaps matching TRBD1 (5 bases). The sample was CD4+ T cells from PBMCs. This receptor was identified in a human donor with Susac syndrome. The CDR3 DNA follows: TGCGCCAGCAGCTTGGGACAGTACTCCTATAATTCACCCCTCCACTTT. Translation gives CASSLGQYSYNSPLHF.